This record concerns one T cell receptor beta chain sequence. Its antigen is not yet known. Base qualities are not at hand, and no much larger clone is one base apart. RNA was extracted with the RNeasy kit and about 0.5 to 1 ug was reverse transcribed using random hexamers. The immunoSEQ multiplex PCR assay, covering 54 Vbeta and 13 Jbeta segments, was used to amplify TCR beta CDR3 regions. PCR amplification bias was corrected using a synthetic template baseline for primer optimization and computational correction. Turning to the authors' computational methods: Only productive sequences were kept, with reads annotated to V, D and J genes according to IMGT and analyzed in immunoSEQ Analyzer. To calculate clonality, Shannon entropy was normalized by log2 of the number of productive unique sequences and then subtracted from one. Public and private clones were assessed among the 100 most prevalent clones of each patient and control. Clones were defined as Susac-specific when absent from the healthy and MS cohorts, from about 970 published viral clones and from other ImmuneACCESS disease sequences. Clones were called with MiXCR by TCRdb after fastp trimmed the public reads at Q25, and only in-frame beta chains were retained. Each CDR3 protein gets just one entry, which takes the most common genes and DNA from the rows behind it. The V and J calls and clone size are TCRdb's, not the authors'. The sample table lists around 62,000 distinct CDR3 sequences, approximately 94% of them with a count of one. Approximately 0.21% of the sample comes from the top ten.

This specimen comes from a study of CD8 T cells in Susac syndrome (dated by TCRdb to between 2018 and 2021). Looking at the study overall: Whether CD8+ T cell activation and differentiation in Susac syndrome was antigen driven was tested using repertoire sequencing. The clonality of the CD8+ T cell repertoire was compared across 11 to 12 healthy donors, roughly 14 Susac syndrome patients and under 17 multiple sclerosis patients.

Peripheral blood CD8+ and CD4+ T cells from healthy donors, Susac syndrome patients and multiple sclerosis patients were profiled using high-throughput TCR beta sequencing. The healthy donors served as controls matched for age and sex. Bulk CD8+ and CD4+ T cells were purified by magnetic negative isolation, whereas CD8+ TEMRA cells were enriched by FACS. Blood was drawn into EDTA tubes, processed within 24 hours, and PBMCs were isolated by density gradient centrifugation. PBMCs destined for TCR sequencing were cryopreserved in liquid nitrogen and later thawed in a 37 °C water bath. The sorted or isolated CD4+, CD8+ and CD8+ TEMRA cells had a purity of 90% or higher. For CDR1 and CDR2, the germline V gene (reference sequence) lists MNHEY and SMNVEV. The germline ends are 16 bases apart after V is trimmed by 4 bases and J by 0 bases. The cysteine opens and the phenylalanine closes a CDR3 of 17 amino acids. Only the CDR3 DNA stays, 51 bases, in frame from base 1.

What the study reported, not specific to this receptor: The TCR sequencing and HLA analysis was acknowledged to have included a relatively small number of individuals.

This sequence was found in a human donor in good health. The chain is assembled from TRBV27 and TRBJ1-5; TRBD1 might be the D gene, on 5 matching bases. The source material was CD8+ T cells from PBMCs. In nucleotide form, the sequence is TGTGCCAGCAGTTCTGACGGGGGGTGGTATAGCAATCAGCCCCAGCATTTT. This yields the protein CASSSDGGWYSNQPQHF.